One TCR beta chain is described in this entry. Its antigen is not identified. The source of the sample is a study of cytomegalovirus exposure and HLA in healthy donors. Study results and caveats: Sequence variants that were highly shared formed a cluster that was likely a sequencing artifact. A later analysis found most CMV-associated TCR beta chains apparently HLA-restricted.

Germline V CDR1 and CDR2: DFQATT, SNEGSKA (reference sequence). Trimming stripped 1 base from V and 7 bases from J, with 7 bases between. CDR3 length: 11 amino acids. PCR amplification relied on 60 Vbeta primers (plus 13 Jbeta primers). Using immunoSEQ multiplex PCR, the repertoire was profiled, and TCRdb retains in-frame clones only, with some absent. The repertoire has about 140,000 clones, approximately 70% of them found once; the top ten carry approximately 15%. Sequencing was done on a sample of PBMCs. The TCR was taken from a human donor in good health. The rearrangement joins TRBV20-1 to TRBJ1-2; D unclear. The CDR3 DNA follows: TGCAGTGCTAGAGGTCCGGTTGGCTACACCTTC. Its translation is CSARGPVGYTF.